The 9 T cell receptor beta chains listed next were all sequenced from one sample in a study of T cell repertoires in cytomegalovirus infection. No antigen has been identified for these receptors. Each CDR3 protein gets one entry after TCRdb re-called the reads with MiXCR. The table lists around 900,000 distinct CDR3 sequences, roughly 31% of them singletons. The sequencing used cultured CD8+ T cells from PBMCs, collected from culture after CMV antigen stimulation. The source of these receptors is a human donor in good health (CMV status not recorded). Some clones in this sample may be carry-over from other donors' samples.

V gene TRBV6-1 combines with J gene TRBJ2-2; 7 nucleotides agree with TRBD2. The trim removed 2 bases at V and 3 bases at J, leaving 3 bases unmatched. The CDR3 spans 15 residues. CDR1 is MNHNS and CDR2 is SASEGT in the germline V gene. CDR3 sequence: CASSESAGDTGELFF. CDR3 nucleotides: TGTGCCAGCAGTGAATCCGCGGGAGACACCGGGGAGCTGTTTTTT.

In this sample, this clonotype turned up a few times. V gene TRBV6-5 combines with J gene TRBJ1-2, with TRBD1 matching over 7 bases. The CDR3 runs to 15 residues. CDR1 is MNHEY, CDR2 SVGAGI, per germline. The J segment lost 3 bases and the V segment lost 0 bases, leaving 4 bases of the junction unmatched. The CDR3 sequence is CASSYSQGPDYGYTF. CDR3 sequence (DNA): TGTGCCAGCAGTTACTCACAGGGGCCCGACTATGGCTACACCTTC.

The J gene is TRBJ2-1, the V gene TRBV10-2; possibly TRBD2 for D (5 bases). This CDR3 contains 13 residues. Looked up from germline, CDR1 is WSHSY and CDR2 is SAAADI. Trimming cost V 4 bases and J 8 bases, with 12 bases left between them. The CDR3 protein is CASSGRELHEQFF. CDR3 nucleotide sequence: TGCGCCAGCAGTGGTAGGGAGCTCCATGAGCAGTTCTTC.

The chain joins TRBV9 to TRBJ1-4; perhaps TRBD1 as D (5 bases). The V end was cut by 4 bases, the J end by 0 bases, with 19 bases between. Per the germline V gene, CDR1 is SGDLS and CDR2 is YYNGEE. CDR3 length: 18 residues. CDR3 coding DNA: TGTGCCAGCAGCCCGTGGGACCGTGACGGTTCAACTAATGAAAAACTGTTTTTT. Protein product: CASSPWDRDGSTNEKLFF.

The chain employs TRBV5-5 and TRBJ1-3, with D hard to call. V was cut by 3 bases and J by 0 bases, with 19 bases left in between. The germline V gene encodes CDR1 SGHKS and CDR2 YYEKEE (reference sequence). CDR3 length: 18 amino acids. This CDR3 reads CASSSDPRTLASGNTIYF. As DNA, the CDR3 is TGTGCCAGCAGCTCCGACCCGCGGACCCTCGCCTCTGGAAACACCATATATTTT.

This clonotype was counted ten times or more. The rearrangement links TRBV5-4 to TRBJ1-6; D is unresolved. Germline lookup yields CDR1 SGHNT and CDR2 YYREEE (reference sequence). This CDR3 spans 14 amino acids. Trimming shortened V by 2 bases and J by 7 bases, and 10 bases separated the two germline ends. The CDR3 DNA follows: TGTGCCAGCAGCTTAGAAGGGTACAATTCACCCCTCCACTTT. This sequence encodes CASSLEGYNSPLHF.

The genes are TRBV5-1 and TRBJ1-2; D perhaps matches TRBD1 (5 bases). Germline V gene sequence: CDR1 SGHRS, CDR2 YFSETQ. The CDR3 runs to 16 residues. The germline V and J ends were trimmed by 2 bases and 6 bases, with 20 bases remaining between them. The DNA of the CDR3 is TGCGCCAGCAGCTTAGGGGTCAGGGCGACGGCGGATGGCTACACCTTC. This translates into CASSLGVRATADGYTF.

This clonotype has only a few counts. The J gene is TRBJ1-5, the V gene TRBV4-1; no definite D call. V lost 1 base and J 5 bases, leaving 15 bases between the germline ends. Germline values: CDR1 MGHRA, CDR2 YSYEKL. The CDR3 is 16 amino acids. The DNA of the CDR3 is TGCGCCAGCAGCCAAGTGGCCGGAAGGAGAGATCAGCCCCAGCATTTT. Translated: CASSQVAGRRDQPQHF.

This clonotype was observed a few times. The chain links TRBV19 to TRBJ1-1; D not resolved. CDR1 and CDR2 from the germline V gene are LNHDA and SQIVND (reference sequence). The CDR3 contains 12 residues. V gave up 6 bases and J gave up 4 bases, with 9 bases separating them. The CDR3 region has the DNA TGTGCCAGTAGCCGTCCTGCCACTGAAGCTTTCTTT. Its translation is CASSRPATEAFF.